The source of this TCR beta chain is a study of preoperative IRX-2 immunotherapy in early breast cancer. Sequenced by immunoSEQ multiplex PCR; TCRdb stores in-frame clones only, minus some. Among around 25,000 clones listed, around 90% were seen once. Germline CDR1 is SGHNT and CDR2 is YENEEA. V shed 1 base and J shed 9 bases, with 9 bases lying between them. The CDR3 covers 12 residues. Treatment of the sample: preoperative locoregional IRX-2 cytokine immunotherapy. Preoperative locoregional IRX-2 cytokine immunotherapy was tested in the phase Ib source study. Here the sequenced sample was tumor tissue, taken after IRX-2 immunotherapy. The rearrangement joins TRBV11-3 to TRBJ2-5, with D unclear. The receptor was derived from a human donor with breast cancer. DNA for the CDR3: TGTGCCAGCAGCTTAGTAGGGCCTCCCCAGTACTTC. It encodes CASSLVGPPQYF.